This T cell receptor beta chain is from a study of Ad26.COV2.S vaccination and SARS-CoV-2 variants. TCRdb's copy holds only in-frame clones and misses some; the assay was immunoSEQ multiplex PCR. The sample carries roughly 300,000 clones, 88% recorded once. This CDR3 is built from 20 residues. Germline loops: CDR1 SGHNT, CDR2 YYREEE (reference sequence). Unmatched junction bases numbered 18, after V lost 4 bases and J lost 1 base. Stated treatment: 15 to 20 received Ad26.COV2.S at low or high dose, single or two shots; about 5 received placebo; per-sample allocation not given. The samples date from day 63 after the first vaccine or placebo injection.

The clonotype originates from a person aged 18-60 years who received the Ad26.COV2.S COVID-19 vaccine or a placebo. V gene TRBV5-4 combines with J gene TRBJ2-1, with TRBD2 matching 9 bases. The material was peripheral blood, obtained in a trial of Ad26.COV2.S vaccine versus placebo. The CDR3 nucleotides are TGTGCCAGCAGCGGTACGACTAGCGGAACCGCCCAAGGGTCCTACAATGAGCAGTTCTTC. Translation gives CASSGTTSGTAQGSYNEQFF.